This TCR beta chain was sequenced during a study of shared clonotypes between healthy human individuals. CDR1 and CDR2 (germline): SGHAT, FQDESV (reference sequence). CDR3 size: 14 residues. V was trimmed by 4 bases and J by 0 bases, leaving 9 bases between them. Libraries were prepared by immunoSEQ multiplex PCR; TCRdb keeps only in-frame clonotypes and omits some of them. Among around 2,000,000 clones listed, about 93% were seen once. This clone came up once. Naive-designated CD8 cells lacked CD45RO, were positively enriched for CCR7, and omitted terminally differentiated effector memory CD45RA+ cells.

This chain connects TRBV11-1 to TRBJ1-2; D not certain. This TCR derives from a man between 18 and 29 years old in good health. Some clones in this sample may be carry-over from other donors' samples. The sample comprised naive CD8+ T cells from PBMCs. The CDR3 loop reads CASSSRSANYGYTF. The CDR3 region has the DNA TGTGCCAGCAGCTCCAGGTCAGCTAACTATGGCTACACCTTC. The full variable domain, in which reference TRBV11-1 and TRBJ1-2 provide the parts outside the CDR3, is EAEVAQSPRYKITEKSQAVAFWCDPISGHATLYWYRQILGQGPELLVQFQDESVVDDSQLPKDRFSAERLKGVDSTLKIQPAELGDSAMYLCASSSRSANYGYTFGSGTRLTVV.